These 12 T cell receptor beta chains were all obtained from the same sample, sequenced in a study of T cells after yellow fever vaccination. TCRdb reanalysed the 5' RACE reads using MiXCR and keeps one entry per CDR3 protein. The table records more than 15,000 distinct CDR3 sequences, about 4% of them present only once. The specimen was PBMCs, either bulk or a sorted T-cell subset (CD4+, CD8+, memory, or dextramer-sorted; not recorded which), collected 15 days after the yellow fever booster vaccination. These TCRs come from a man under 40 who received the YFV17D yellow fever vaccine.

In this sample, this clonotype turned up many times. The V gene is TRBV5-1, the J gene TRBJ2-1, with 8 bases identical to TRBD1. V dropped 4 bases and J dropped 5; count of bases not matched to a gene: 8. Looked up from germline, CDR1 is SGHRS and CDR2 is YFSETQ. The CDR3 is made up of 15 amino acids. The CDR3 spells CASSITDRENNEQFF. In DNA, the CDR3 is TGCGCCAGCAGCATAACGGACAGGGAGAACAATGAGCAGTTCTTC. Using reference TRBV5-1 and TRBJ2-1 for the parts outside the CDR3, the full variable domain is KAGVTQTPRYLIKTRGQQVTLSCSPISGHRSVSWYQQTPGQGLQFLFEYFSETQRNKGNFPGRFSGRQFSNSRSEMNVSTLELGDSALYLCASSITDRENNEQFFGPGTRLTVL.

In its sample, this clonotype was seen many times. V is TRBV4-3 and J is TRBJ2-5, with TRBD2 matching 9 bases. CDR3 length equals 17 residues. The ends lost 0 bases at V and 5 bases at J; junction bases unmatched: 10. The V gene's germline CDR1 is LGHNA and CDR2 YSLEER. This chain's CDR3 is CASSQDRASGNGETQYF. DNA of the CDR3: TGCGCCAGCAGCCAAGATCGGGCTAGCGGGAATGGGGAGACCCAGTACTTC.

This clonotype has a count of ten or more. This chain links TRBV4-3 with TRBJ2-5; 9 bases agree with TRBD2. Per the germline V gene, CDR1 is LGHNA and CDR2 is YSLEER. The trim removed 1 base at V and 5 bases at J, leaving 5 bases unmatched. The CDR3 consists of 15 residues. CDR3 protein: CASSQGTSVKETQYF. CDR3 DNA: TGCGCCAGCAGCCAAGGGACTAGCGTTAAGGAGACCCAGTACTTC.

This clonotype was observed many times. The chain has TRBV4-2 and TRBJ2-4; weak D call: TRBD2 (6 bases). V shed 0 bases and J shed 8 bases, with 8 bases lying between them. The germline V gene has CDR1 LGHNA and CDR2 YNFKEQ. The CDR3 is 13 residues long. The CDR3 region is CASSQDRGDIQYF. DNA of the CDR3: TGTGCCAGCAGCCAAGATCGCGGGGACATTCAGTACTTC.

This clonotype was seen a few times. J is TRBJ2-5 and V is TRBV10-1; TRBD2 matches at 9 bases. After removal of 11 bases from V and 2 bases from J, the junction contained 21 bases not matched to a gene. The germline V gene has CDR1 WNHNN and CDR2 SYGVQD (reference sequence). The length of the CDR3 is 18 residues. DNA for the CDR3: TGCGCCGCGGAAGAGAGGGGGTTAGCGGGAGATCAGCAAGAGACCCAGTACTTC. The encoded protein is CAAEERGLAGDQQETQYF.

This clonotype is termed medium-sized (0.01 to 0.1%). V gene TRBV20-1 combines with J gene TRBJ1-1; D ambiguous. The CDR3 is 15 residues long. V was pared by 5 bases and J by 0 bases, with 16 bases between. Germline CDR1 DFQATT, CDR2 SNEGSKA (reference sequence). The CDR3 coding sequence is TGCAGTGCTGGGTGGACCGAACCTATGAACACTGAAGCTTTCTTT. This codes for CSAGWTEPMNTEAFF.

This clonotype was recorded at least ten times. The V and J genes are TRBV7-2 and TRBJ2-4, with D perhaps matching TRBD1 or TRBD2 (5 bases each). The CDR3 is 14 residues long. The V end lost 3 bases, the J end lost 5 bases, and 11 bases lay between the germline ends. Per germline, CDR1 SGHTA and CDR2 FQGNSA. CDR3 protein: CASSFRGLENIQYF. For the CDR3, the DNA is TGTGCCAGCAGCTTCCGGGGCCTGGAAAACATTCAGTACTTC.

The J gene is TRBJ2-1, the V gene TRBV15, with TRBD2 as a possible D gene (5 bases). CDR1 and CDR2 from the germline V gene are LNHNV and YYDKDF (reference sequence). The V and J ends lost 2 bases and 6 bases respectively, with 11 bases between them. This CDR3 contains 14 residues. Written as DNA, the CDR3 is TGTGCCACCAGCAGATACACTAGTTTCAATGAGCAGTTCTTC. Translated, it gives CATSRYTSFNEQFF.

This clonotype is termed medium-sized. The chain uses TRBV6-5 and TRBJ2-5; 9 bases map to TRBD2. J was trimmed by 2 bases and V by 4 bases; bases with no gene match: 5. Germline CDR1 and CDR2: MNHEY and SVGAGI. The CDR3 loop spans 15 amino acids. The CDR3 spells CASSLGLAAQETQYF. Written as DNA, the CDR3 is TGTGCCAGCAGTTTGGGACTAGCAGCTCAAGAGACCCAGTACTTC.

Sample share makes this clonotype medium-sized. The chain recombines TRBV6-5 with TRBJ2-1; tentative D call: TRBD2 (6 bases). Per the germline V gene, CDR1 is MNHEY and CDR2 is SVGAGI. This CDR3 contains 13 residues. Trimming cost V 6 bases and J 10 bases, with 16 bases left between them. As DNA, the CDR3 is TGTGCCAGCAGCCCGGATCGCGGAGGGGAGCAGTTCTTC. Its translation is CASSPDRGGEQFF.

By proportion, this clonotype is medium-sized. The chain carries TRBV20-1 and TRBJ2-7; D uncertain. V was cut by 0 bases and J by 4 bases, with 13 bases left in between. The CDR3 runs to 14 residues. Germline CDR1 reads DFQATT; CDR2 reads SNEGSKA (reference sequence). The CDR3 is CSARDGDLGYEQYF. The CDR3 region has the DNA TGCAGTGCTAGAGATGGTGACCTGGGGTACGAGCAGTACTTC.

This clonotype was seen repeatedly, ten times or more. The V gene is TRBV20-1, the J gene TRBJ1-2, with D possibly being TRBD1 (6 bases). Per germline, CDR1 DFQATT and CDR2 SNEGSKA (reference sequence). CDR3 size: 16 residues. V lost 0 bases to trimming and J lost 6 bases, with 20 bases between them. The CDR3, as DNA: TGCAGTGCTAGAGATCTAGGAGCCAGGGGTGTCAATGGCTACACCTTC. Protein: CSARDLGARGVNGYTF.